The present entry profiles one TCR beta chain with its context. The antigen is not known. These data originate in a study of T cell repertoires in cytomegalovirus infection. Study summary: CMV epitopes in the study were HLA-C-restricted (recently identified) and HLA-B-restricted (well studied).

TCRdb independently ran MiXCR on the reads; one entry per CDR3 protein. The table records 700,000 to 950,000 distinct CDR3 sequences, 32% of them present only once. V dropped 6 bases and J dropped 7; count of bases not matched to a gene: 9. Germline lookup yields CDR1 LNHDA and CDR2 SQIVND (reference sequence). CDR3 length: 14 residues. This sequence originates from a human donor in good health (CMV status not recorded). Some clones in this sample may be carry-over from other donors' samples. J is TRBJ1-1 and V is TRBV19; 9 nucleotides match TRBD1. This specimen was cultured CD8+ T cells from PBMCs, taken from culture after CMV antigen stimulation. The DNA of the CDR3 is TGTGCCAGTAGCCCGGGACAGGGTGGATTTGAAGCTTTCTTT. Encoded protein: CASSPGQGGFEAFF.